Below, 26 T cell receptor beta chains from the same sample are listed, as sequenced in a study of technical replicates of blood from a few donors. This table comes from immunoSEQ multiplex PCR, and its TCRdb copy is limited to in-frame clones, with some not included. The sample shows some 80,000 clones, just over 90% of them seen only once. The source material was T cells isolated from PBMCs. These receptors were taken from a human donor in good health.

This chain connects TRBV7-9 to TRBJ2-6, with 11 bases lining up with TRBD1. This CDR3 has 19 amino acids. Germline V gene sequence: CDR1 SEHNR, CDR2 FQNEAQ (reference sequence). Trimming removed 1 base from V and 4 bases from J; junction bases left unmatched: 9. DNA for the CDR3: TGTGCCAGCAGCTTAGAGGACAGGGGGCGCGGAAGAGGGGCCAACGTCCTGACTTTC. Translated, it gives CASSLEDRGRGRGANVLTF.

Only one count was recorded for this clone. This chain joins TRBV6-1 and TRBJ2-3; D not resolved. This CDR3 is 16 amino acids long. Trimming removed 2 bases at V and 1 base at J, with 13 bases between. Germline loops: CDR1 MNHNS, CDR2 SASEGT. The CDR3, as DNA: TGTGCCAGCAGTGAAACTGTTTTACTTGGCACAGATACGCAGTATTTT. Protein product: CASSETVLLGTDTQYF.

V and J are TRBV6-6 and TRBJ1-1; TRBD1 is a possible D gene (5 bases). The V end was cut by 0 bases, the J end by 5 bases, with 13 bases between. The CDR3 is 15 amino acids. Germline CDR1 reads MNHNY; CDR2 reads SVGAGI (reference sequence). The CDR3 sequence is CASSYSMAGGTEAFF. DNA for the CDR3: TGTGCCAGCAGTTACTCGATGGCGGGGGGGACTGAAGCTTTCTTT.

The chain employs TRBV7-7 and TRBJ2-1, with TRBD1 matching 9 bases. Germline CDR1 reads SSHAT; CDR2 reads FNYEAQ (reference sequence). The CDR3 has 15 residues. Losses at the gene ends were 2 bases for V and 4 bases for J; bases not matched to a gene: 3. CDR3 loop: CASSLTGGEYNEQFF. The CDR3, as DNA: TGTGCCAGCAGCTTAACAGGGGGCGAGTACAATGAGCAGTTCTTC.

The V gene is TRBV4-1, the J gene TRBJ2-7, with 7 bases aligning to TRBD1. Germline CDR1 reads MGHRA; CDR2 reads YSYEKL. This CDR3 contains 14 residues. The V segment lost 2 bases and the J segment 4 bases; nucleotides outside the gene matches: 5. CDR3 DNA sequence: TGCGCCAGCAGCCAAAACAGGGGTTCGTACGAGCAGTACTTC. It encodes CASSQNRGSYEQYF.

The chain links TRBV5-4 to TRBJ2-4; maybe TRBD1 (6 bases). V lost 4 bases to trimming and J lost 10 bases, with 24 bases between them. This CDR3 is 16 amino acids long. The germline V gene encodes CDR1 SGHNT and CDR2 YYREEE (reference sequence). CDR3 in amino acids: CASSKIEGGRREIQYF. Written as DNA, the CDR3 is TGTGCCAGCAGCAAGATCGAAGGGGGTAGGAGAGAGATTCAGTACTTC.

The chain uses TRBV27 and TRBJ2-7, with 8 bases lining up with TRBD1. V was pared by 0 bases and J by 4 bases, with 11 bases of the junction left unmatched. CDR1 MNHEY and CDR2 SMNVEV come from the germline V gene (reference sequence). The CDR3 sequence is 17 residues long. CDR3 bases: TGTGCCAGCAGTTTATCGCCTGGACAGGGCCTAAGGTACGAGCAGTACTTC. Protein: CASSLSPGQGLRYEQYF.

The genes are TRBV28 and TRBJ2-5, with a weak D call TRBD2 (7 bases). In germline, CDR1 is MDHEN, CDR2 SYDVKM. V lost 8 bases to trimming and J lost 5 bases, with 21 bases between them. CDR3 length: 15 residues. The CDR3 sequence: CASGGGRSKRETQYF. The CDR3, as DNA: TGTGCCAGCGGGGGGGGCAGGAGTAAACGGGAGACCCAGTACTTC. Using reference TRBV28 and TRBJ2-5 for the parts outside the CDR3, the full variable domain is DVKVTQSSRYLVKRTGEKVFLECVQDMDHENMFWYRQDPGLGLRLIYFSYDVKMKEKGDIPEGYSVSREKKERFSLILESASTNQTSMYLCASGGGRSKRETQYFGPGTRLLVL.

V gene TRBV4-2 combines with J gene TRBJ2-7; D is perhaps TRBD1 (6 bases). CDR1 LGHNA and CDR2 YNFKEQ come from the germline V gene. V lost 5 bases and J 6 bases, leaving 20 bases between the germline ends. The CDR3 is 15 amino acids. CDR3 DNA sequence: TGTGCCAGCAGCTATCGGACAGCACTCTTTGTCGAGCAGTACTTC. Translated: CASSYRTALFVEQYF.

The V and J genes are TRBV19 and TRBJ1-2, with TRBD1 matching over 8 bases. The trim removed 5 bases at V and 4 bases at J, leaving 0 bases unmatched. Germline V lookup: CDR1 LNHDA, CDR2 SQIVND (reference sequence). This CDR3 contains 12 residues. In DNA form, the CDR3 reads TGTGCCAGTAGTGGACAGGGCTATGGCTACACCTTC. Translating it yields CASSGQGYGYTF.

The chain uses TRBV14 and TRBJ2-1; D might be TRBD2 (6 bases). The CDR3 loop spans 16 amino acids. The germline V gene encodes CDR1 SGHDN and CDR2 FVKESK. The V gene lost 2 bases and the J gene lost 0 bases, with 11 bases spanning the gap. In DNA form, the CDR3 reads TGTGCCAGCAGCCAATATCGGGGACTCTCCTACAATGAGCAGTTCTTC. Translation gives CASSQYRGLSYNEQFF.

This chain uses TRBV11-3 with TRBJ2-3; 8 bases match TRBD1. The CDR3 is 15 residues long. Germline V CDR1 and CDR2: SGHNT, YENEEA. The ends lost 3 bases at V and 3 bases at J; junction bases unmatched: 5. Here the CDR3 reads CASSFRDRRTDTQYF. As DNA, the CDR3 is TGTGCCAGCAGCTTCCGGGACAGGAGGACAGATACGCAGTATTTT.

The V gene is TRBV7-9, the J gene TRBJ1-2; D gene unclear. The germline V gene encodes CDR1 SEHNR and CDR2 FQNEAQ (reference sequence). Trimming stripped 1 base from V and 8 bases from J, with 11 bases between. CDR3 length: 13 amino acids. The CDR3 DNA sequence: TGTGCCAGCAGCTTAGAAAGTGAGAGAGGCTACACCTTC. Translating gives CASSLESERGYTF.

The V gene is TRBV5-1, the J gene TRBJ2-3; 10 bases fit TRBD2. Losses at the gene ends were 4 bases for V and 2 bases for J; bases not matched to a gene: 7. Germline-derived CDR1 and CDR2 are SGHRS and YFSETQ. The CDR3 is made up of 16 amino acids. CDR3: CASSDPSGRVTDTQYF. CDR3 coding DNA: TGCGCCAGCAGCGATCCCAGCGGGAGGGTCACAGATACGCAGTATTTT. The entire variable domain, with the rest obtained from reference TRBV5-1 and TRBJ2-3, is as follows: KAGVTQTPRYLIKTRGQQVTLSCSPISGHRSVSWYQQTPGQGLQFLFEYFSETQRNKGNFPGRFSGRQFSNSRSEMNVSTLELGDSALYLCASSDPSGRVTDTQYFGPGTRLTVL.

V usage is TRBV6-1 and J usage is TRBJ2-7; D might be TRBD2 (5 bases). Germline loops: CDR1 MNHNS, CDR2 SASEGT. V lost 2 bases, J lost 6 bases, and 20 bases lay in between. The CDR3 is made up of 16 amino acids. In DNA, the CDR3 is TGTGCCAGCAGTGAAATATCCGGCAGCGGTAACCTCGAGCAGTACTTC. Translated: CASSEISGSGNLEQYF.

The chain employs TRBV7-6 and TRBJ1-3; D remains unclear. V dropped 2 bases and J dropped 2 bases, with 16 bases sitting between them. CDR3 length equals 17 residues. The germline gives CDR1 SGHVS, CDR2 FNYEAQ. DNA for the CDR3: TGTGCCAGCAGCTTAATTCTAAGTGGGCAAACTGGAAACACCATATATTTT. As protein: CASSLILSGQTGNTIYF.

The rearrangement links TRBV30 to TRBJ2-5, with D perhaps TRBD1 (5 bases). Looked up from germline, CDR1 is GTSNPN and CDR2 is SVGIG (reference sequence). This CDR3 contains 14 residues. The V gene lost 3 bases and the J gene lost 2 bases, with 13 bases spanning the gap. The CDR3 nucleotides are TGTGCCTGGAGAGACAGTACACGACAAGAGACCCAGTACTTC. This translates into CAWRDSTRQETQYF.

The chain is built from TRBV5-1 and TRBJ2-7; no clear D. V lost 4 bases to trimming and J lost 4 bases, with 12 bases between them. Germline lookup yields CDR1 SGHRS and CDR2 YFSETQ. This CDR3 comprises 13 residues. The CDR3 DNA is TGCGCCAGCAGCCCCCTATCGAAGTACGAGCAGTACTTC. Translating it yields CASSPLSKYEQYF.

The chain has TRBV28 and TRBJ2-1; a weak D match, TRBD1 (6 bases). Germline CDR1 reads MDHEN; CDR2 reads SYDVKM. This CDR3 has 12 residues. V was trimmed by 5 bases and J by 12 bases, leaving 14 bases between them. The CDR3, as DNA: TGTGCCAGCAGTGTAACAGGGCGGACGCAGTTCTTC. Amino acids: CASSVTGRTQFF.

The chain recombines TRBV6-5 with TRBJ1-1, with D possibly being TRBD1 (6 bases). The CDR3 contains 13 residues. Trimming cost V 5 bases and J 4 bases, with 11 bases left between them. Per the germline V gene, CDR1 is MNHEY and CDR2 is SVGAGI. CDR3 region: CASSRGFSTEAFF. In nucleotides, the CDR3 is TGTGCCAGCAGTAGGGGGTTCTCCACTGAAGCTTTCTTT.

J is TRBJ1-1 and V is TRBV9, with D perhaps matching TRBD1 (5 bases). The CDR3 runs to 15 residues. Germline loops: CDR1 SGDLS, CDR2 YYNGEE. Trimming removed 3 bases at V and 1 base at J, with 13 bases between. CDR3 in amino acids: CASSGPGRGNTEAFF. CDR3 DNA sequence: TGTGCCAGCAGCGGTCCCGGAAGGGGGAACACTGAAGCTTTCTTT.

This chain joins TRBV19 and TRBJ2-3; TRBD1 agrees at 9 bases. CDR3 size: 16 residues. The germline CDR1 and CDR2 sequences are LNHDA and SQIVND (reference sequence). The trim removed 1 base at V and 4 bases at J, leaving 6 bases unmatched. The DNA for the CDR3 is TGTGCCAGTAGTATAGGGTGGACAGGGGTTGCAGATACGCAGTATTTT. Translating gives CASSIGWTGVADTQYF.

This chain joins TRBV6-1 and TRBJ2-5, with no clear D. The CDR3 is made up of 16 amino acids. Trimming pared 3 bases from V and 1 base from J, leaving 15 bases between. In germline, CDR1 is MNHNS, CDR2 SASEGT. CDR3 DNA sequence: TGTGCCAGCAGTGAGCGGTCACCTCTGAGCCAAGAGACCCAGTACTTC. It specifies CASSERSPLSQETQYF.

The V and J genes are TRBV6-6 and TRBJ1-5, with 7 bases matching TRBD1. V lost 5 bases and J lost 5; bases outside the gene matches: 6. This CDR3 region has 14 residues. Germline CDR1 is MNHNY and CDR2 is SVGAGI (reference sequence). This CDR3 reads CASSHDRDHQPQHF. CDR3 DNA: TGTGCCAGCAGTCATGACAGGGATCATCAGCCCCAGCATTTT.

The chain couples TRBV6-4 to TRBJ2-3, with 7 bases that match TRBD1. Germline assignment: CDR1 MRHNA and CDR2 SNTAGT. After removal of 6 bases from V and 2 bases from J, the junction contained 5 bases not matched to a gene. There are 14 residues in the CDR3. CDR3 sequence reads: CASRGQAITDTQYF. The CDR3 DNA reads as TGTGCCAGCAGAGGACAGGCGATCACAGATACGCAGTATTTT.

This CDR3 reads CASSGTGGANTEAFF. The CDR3 DNA reads as TGTGCCAGCAGTGGGACAGGGGGCGCGAACACTGAAGCTTTCTTT. The genes are TRBV2 and TRBJ1-1; TRBD1 matches at 11 bases. Germline V gene data show CDR1 as SNHLY and CDR2 as FYNNEI. V shed 4 bases, J shed 1 base, and the junction held 2 bases outside the gene matches. The CDR3 extends over 15 amino acids.